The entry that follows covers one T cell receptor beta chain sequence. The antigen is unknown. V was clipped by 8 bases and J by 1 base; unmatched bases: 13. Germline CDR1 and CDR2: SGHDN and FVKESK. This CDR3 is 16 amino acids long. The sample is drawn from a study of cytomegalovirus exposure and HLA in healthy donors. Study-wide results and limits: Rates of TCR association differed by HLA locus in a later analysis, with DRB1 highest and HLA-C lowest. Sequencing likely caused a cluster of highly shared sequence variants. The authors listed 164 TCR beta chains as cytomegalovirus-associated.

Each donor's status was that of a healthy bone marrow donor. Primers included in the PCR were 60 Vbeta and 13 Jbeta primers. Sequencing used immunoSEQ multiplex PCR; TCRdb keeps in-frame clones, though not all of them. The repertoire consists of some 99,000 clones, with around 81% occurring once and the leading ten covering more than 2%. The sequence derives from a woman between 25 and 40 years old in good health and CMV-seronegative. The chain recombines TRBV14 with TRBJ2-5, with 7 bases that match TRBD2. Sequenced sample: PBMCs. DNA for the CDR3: TGTGCCAGCGCCTCCACCGAGCGGGAAATCCAAGAGACCCAGTACTTC. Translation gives CASASTEREIQETQYF.